This TCR beta chain was captured in a study of T cell changes during pregnancy in multiple sclerosis. Germline V gene data show CDR1 as SEHNR and CDR2 as FQNEAQ (reference sequence). The CDR3 is 17 residues long. V was trimmed by 0 bases and J by 2 bases, leaving 14 bases between them. The protocol was immunoSEQ multiplex PCR, while the TCRdb copy is restricted to in-frame clones and leaves out a portion. Of more than 55,000 clones listed, about 94% are singletons. The chain uses TRBV7-9 and TRBJ1-3, with D maybe TRBD1 (5 bases). Source: CD8+ T cells from peripheral blood mononuclear cells, taken after pregnancy. The clonotype originates from a female donor with multiple sclerosis, enrolled in a pregnancy study. The CDR3 nucleotides are TGTGCCAGCAGCTTAGCGCGGAGGGGCATTGCTGGAAACACCATATATTTT. It is translated as CASSLARRGIAGNTIYF.